This passage covers 6 T cell receptor beta chains from one sample sequenced in a study of monozygotic twins with inflammatory bowel disease. From the 5' RACE reads, TCRdb lists one entry per CDR3 protein and no DNA. This repertoire comprises about 380,000 distinct CDR3 sequences; its ten largest clones make up 2.5% to 3%. What was sequenced was blood. These TCRs come from a human donor with ulcerative colitis or Crohn's disease, or a healthy co-twin of an affected twin (not recorded which).

This rearrangement joins TRBV18 to TRBJ1-5. Germline CDR1 KGHSH, CDR2 LQKENI. CDR3 length equals 12 residues. The CDR3 loop is CASSPWEGPQHF.

This chain joins TRBV4-1 and TRBJ1-6; TCRdb lists TRBD1, though no DNA is available to test this call. CDR3 size: 16 residues. Germline V gene data show CDR1 as MGHRA and CDR2 as YSYEKL. CDR3 amino acids: CASSQESTGNNSPLHF.

The chain joins TRBV19 to TRBJ2-7; TCRdb lists TRBD1, though no DNA is available to test this call. This CDR3 has 15 amino acids. Germline values: CDR1 LNHDA, CDR2 SQIVND (reference sequence). The CDR3 region is CASSMRQGAFYEQYF.

The chain is built from TRBV24-1 and TRBJ2-1; no DNA is available, so the TRBD1 call from TCRdb remains unchecked. The CDR3 length is 15 residues. The germline V gene encodes CDR1 KGHDR and CDR2 SFDVKD. The CDR3 region is CATSDRDRGTNEQFF.

The chain's CDR3 is CASAMEGAGSSYNEQFF. The gene calls are TRBV6-1 and TRBJ2-1; checking the TCRdb D call of TRBD1 is not possible without DNA. The CDR3 has 17 amino acids. Germline assignment: CDR1 MNHNS and CDR2 SASEGT.

The chain links TRBV29-1 to TRBJ1-2; the TRBD1 assignment by TCRdb is unverifiable without DNA. CDR3 length: 11 amino acids. CDR1 SQVTM and CDR2 ANQGSEA come from the germline V gene. This CDR3 reads CSVPTGYGYTF.